The source of this T cell receptor (beta chain) is a study of cytomegalovirus exposure and HLA in healthy donors. Study-wide results and caveats: Productive rates of about 90% or about 30% were seen for most TCR beta V segments in an earlier analysis.

As for this clone: Its antigen is unidentified.

PCR involved 60 Vbeta and 13 Jbeta primers. Using immunoSEQ multiplex PCR, the repertoire was profiled, and TCRdb retains in-frame clones only, with some absent. The repertoire holds about 200,000 clones, with 10% to 15% as singletons. CDR1 is ENHRY and CDR2 is SYGVKD in the germline V gene. The CDR3 contains 12 residues. With 9 bases clipped from V and 2 bases from J, the junction kept 1 base outside the gene matches. This rearrangement joins TRBV10-3 to TRBJ2-5, with TRBD1 matching over 9 bases. The TCR originated in a man aged 45-60 years in good health and CMV-seropositive. The sequencing input was PBMCs. CDR3 sequence reads: CAMGQGQETQYF. CDR3 DNA sequence: TGTGCCATGGGACAGGGACAAGAGACCCAGTACTTC.